This TCR beta chain was identified in a study of cytomegalovirus exposure and HLA in healthy donors. The wider study: Early released data comprised 75 million to 100 million unique TCRs from HLA-typed donors.

Trimming removed 1 base from V and 0 bases from J, with 13 bases in between. Germline V gene sequence: CDR1 MGHRA, CDR2 YSYEKL. This CDR3 region has 16 residues. Primers for the PCR totalled 60 Vbeta and 13 Jbeta. Here immunoSEQ multiplex PCR was the method, and the copy in TCRdb shows in-frame clones only, minus some. The sample consists of some 80,000 clones, about 79% of them appearing once. As to this clone: What it recognizes is unknown.

Study observations and caveats: Being productive about 87% or about 30% of the time was typical of most TCR beta V segments in an earlier analysis. Some highly shared sequence variants likely arose as a pipeline artifact. TCR beta chains numbering approximately 150 were designated cytomegalovirus-associated.

The chain couples TRBV4-1 to TRBJ2-7, with D possibly TRBD2 on 6 matching bases. Sequenced input: PBMCs. This clonotype originated in a man younger than 35 in good health and CMV-seropositive. The CDR3 loop is CASSQVGRESSYEQYF. DNA of the CDR3: TGCGCCAGCAGCCAAGTAGGTCGGGAGAGCTCCTACGAGCAGTACTTC.